The clone carrying this T cell receptor beta chain has more than one count but fewer than ten. The sample comes from a study of Ad26.COV2.S vaccination and SARS-CoV-2 variants. As for the study in general: Once, or twice with 56 days between doses, Ad26.COV2.S was given intramuscularly.

Indicated treatment: some 20 received Ad26.COV2.S at low or high dose, single or two shots; about five received placebo; per-sample allocation not given. Material that was analyzed had been drawn on day 63 after the first vaccine or placebo injection. Measured with immunoSEQ multiplex PCR; TCRdb has only the in-frame clones, and not every one. The sample yields hundreds of thousands of clones, 75% to 90% seen once. This specimen was peripheral blood, taken in a trial of Ad26.COV2.S vaccine versus placebo. The origin of this receptor is a person between 18 and 59 years old who received the Ad26.COV2.S COVID-19 vaccine or a placebo.

The CDR3 sequence is CASSQDQGGGEKLFF. Here the CDR3 DNA reads TGTGCCAGCAGCCAAGATCAGGGTGGGGGTGAAAAACTGTTTTTT. The chain has TRBV3-1 (or the pseudogene TRBV3-2) and TRBJ1-4; possible D gene TRBD1, 5 bases. CDR1 and CDR2 (germline): LGHDT, YNNKEL (reference sequence). The V and J ends lost 0 bases and 7 bases respectively, with 12 bases between them. There are 15 residues in the CDR3.